Shown below are 6 T cell receptor beta chains from a single sample sequenced in a study of CD8 T cells in Susac syndrome (dated by TCRdb to between 2018 and 2021). The library was prepared using the immunoSEQ multiplex PCR assay. RNA was extracted using the RNeasy kit, and roughly 0.5 to 1 microgram was reverse transcribed with random hexamers. The public reads were reanalyzed by TCRdb: fastp trimming at Q25, MiXCR alignment, in-frame beta chains only. Every entry covers one CDR3 protein and lists the most common genes and DNA from its rows. The sample table contains 130,000 or so distinct CDR3 sequences; only one count was recorded for 80% of them. The top ten hold around 0.51% of the sample. The sequenced material came from CD8+ T cells from PBMCs. These receptors were taken from a human donor with multiple sclerosis.

The DNA for the CDR3 is TGTGCCACCAACCCAACCGGAGGGGAGGATAATGAAAAACTGTTTTTT. It codes for CATNPTGGEDNEKLFF. The V gene is TRBV15, the J gene TRBJ1-4; a weak D match, TRBD1 (5 bases). CDR3 length equals 16 residues. Germline V CDR1 and CDR2: LNHNV, YYDKDF (reference sequence). The V and J ends lost 7 bases and 4 bases respectively, with 19 bases between them.

The rearrangement uses TRBV29-1 and TRBJ1-6; D is ambiguous. V lost 4 bases and J lost 5, with 9 bases in between. The CDR3 totals 13 residues. Germline lookup yields CDR1 SQVTM and CDR2 ANQGSEA. CDR3 sequence reads: CSVAADNNSPLHF. For the CDR3, the DNA is TGCAGCGTTGCGGCAGACAATAATTCACCCCTCCACTTT.

The J gene is TRBJ1-3, the V gene TRBV3-1; maybe TRBD1 (6 bases). The V end was cut by 0 bases, the J end by 0 bases, with 15 bases between. This CDR3 region has 18 residues. Per germline, CDR1 LGHDT and CDR2 YNNKEL (reference sequence). The CDR3 reads CASSQETGLTHSGNTIYF. CDR3 nucleotide sequence: TGTGCCAGCAGCCAAGAAACAGGGCTCACGCACTCTGGAAACACCATATATTTT.

The gene calls are TRBV29-1 and TRBJ2-3, with D possibly TRBD2 on 5 matching bases. The CDR3 is 16 residues long. With 3 bases removed from V and 2 bases from J, the gap between germline ends came to 18 bases. In germline, CDR1 is SQVTM, CDR2 ANQGSEA. DNA for the CDR3: TGCAGCGTTGAGTTGAGAGGCGGAGGAAACACAGATACGCAGTATTTT. Protein sequence: CSVELRGGGNTDTQYF.

The chain links TRBV5-1 to TRBJ2-1, with 7 bases lining up with TRBD2. The trim removed 4 bases at V and 5 bases at J, leaving 12 bases unmatched. CDR3 size: 16 residues. Germline V gene sequence: CDR1 SGHRS, CDR2 YFSETQ. In DNA form, the CDR3 reads TGCGCCAGCAGCCCGGACCTCGCGGGAGAGGACAATGAGCAGTTCTTC. Translation: CASSPDLAGEDNEQFF.

V is TRBV29-1 and J is TRBJ1-1, with D possibly being TRBD1 (6 bases). Trimming took 3 bases from V and 7 from J, leaving 12 bases between them. The CDR3 totals 12 residues. Germline CDR1 reads SQVTM; CDR2 reads ANQGSEA. CDR3 loop: CSVEIPGVEAFF. The CDR3 bases are TGCAGCGTTGAGATCCCAGGGGTTGAAGCTTTCTTT.